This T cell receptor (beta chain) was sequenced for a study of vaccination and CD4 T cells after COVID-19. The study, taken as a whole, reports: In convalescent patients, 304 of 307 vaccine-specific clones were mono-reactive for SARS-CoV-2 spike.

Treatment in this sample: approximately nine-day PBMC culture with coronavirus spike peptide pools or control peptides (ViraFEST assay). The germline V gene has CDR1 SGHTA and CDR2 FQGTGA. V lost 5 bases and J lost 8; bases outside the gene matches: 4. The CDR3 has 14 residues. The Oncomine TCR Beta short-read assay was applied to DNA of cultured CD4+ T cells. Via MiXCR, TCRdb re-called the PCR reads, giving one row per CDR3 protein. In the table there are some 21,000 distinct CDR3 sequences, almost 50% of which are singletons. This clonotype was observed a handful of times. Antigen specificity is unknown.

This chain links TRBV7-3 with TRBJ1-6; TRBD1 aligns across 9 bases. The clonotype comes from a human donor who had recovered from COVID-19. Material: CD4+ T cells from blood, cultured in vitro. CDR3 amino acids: CASSLGQGYSPLHF. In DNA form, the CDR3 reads TGTGCCAGCAGCCTCGGACAGGGGTATTCACCCCTCCACTTT.